These T cell receptor beta chains were read from a single sample in a study of blood T cell repertoires in COVID-19. Sequencing was performed with immunoSEQ multiplex PCR; in TCRdb, only in-frame clones are kept and a portion is missing. The data contain about 130,000 clones, 85% to 90% of them singletons. The sample taken for sequencing was peripheral blood. The receptors stem from a man aged 45-65 years with active or convalescent COVID-19. Each CDR3 is given with its conserved first and last residue. D genes are given only for firm matches. Clone size is given for some rows only: seen once, a few or many times, or a class if the clone is expanded.

abundance: once
d_gene: TRBD1
j_gene: TRBJ2-5
v_gene: TRBV5-6
CDR3nt: TGTGCCAGCAGCTTGGCCTCCGGGACAGGGGGCCAAGAGACCCAGTACTTC
CDR3aa: CASSLASGTGGQETQYF

abundance: NA
d_gene: NA
j_gene: TRBJ1-2
v_gene: TRBV29-1
CDR3nt: TGCAGCGTTGGGCAGGGGCTCTCCTTCGGGACCTATGGCTACACCTTC
CDR3aa: CSVGQGLSFGTYGYTF

abundance: NA
d_gene: NA
j_gene: TRBJ1-5
v_gene: TRBV19
CDR3nt: TGTGCCAGTAGTATAGACAGGGTCCAGCCCCAGCATTTT
CDR3aa: CASSIDRVQPQHF

abundance: NA
d_gene: TRBD1
j_gene: TRBJ2-3
v_gene: TRBV6-5
CDR3nt: TGTGCCAGCAGTTACCAGGGGGAAAGCACAGATACGCAGTATTTT
CDR3aa: CASSYQGESTDTQYF

abundance: NA
d_gene: NA
j_gene: TRBJ1-2
v_gene: TRBV20-1
CDR3nt: TGCAGTGCTAGTAACAGACCCTATGGCTACACCTTC
CDR3aa: CSASNRPYGYTF

abundance: NA
d_gene: TRBD1
j_gene: TRBJ1-1
v_gene: TRBV30
CDR3nt: TGTGCCTGGAGTGTATTTGGTAGGGGGCTTGGTATCACTGAAGCTTTCTTT
CDR3aa: CAWSVFGRGLGITEAFF

abundance: NA
d_gene: NA
j_gene: TRBJ2-2
v_gene: TRBV4-2
CDR3nt: TGTGCCAGCAGCCATGAGGGTTACGGGGAGCTGTTTTTT
CDR3aa: CASSHEGYGELFF

abundance: once
d_gene: NA
j_gene: TRBJ2-4
v_gene: TRBV28
CDR3nt: TGTGCCACCATTGGACTTATCAGTCGGTCCATTCAGTACTTC
CDR3aa: CATIGLISRSIQYF

abundance: NA
d_gene: TRBD1
j_gene: TRBJ2-7
v_gene: TRBV28
CDR3nt: TGTGCCAGCAGGGGACAGGCTTCCTACGAGCAGTACTTC
CDR3aa: CASRGQASYEQYF

abundance: NA
d_gene: TRBD1
j_gene: TRBJ1-6
v_gene: TRBV6-5
CDR3nt: TGTGCCAGCAGACAGGGGGCATCTTCACCCCTCCACTTT
CDR3aa: CASRQGASSPLHF

abundance: NA
d_gene: TRBD1
j_gene: TRBJ1-1
v_gene: TRBV19
CDR3nt: TGTGCCAGTAGACAGGGGACTGAAGCTTTCTTT
CDR3aa: CASRQGTEAFF

abundance: NA
d_gene: NA
j_gene: TRBJ2-7
v_gene: TRBV28
CDR3nt: TGTGCCAGCAGTTTTTCGACAGGAAGTTCGTACGAGCAGTACTTC
CDR3aa: CASSFSTGSSYEQYF

abundance: NA
d_gene: TRBD1
j_gene: TRBJ1-6
v_gene: TRBV10-3
CDR3nt: TGTGCCATCAACCCCGGGACAGGATTAAATTCACCCCTCCACTTT
CDR3aa: CAINPGTGLNSPLHF

abundance: once
d_gene: TRBD2
j_gene: TRBJ2-1
v_gene: TRBV7-7
CDR3nt: TGTGCCAGCAGCTTACGCCTAGCGGAAGACAATGAGCAGTTCTTC
CDR3aa: CASSLRLAEDNEQFF

abundance: NA
d_gene: NA
j_gene: TRBJ1-5
v_gene: TRBV5-1
CDR3nt: TGCGCCAGCAGCTTGGGCCAGGGAAGCAATCAGCCCCAGCATTTT
CDR3aa: CASSLGQGSNQPQHF

abundance: once
d_gene: NA
j_gene: TRBJ1-5
v_gene: TRBV6-5
CDR3nt: TGTGCCAGCAGAAAACTAGGAAATCAGCCCCAGCATTTT
CDR3aa: CASRKLGNQPQHF

abundance: NA
d_gene: TRBD2
j_gene: TRBJ2-1
v_gene: TRBV7-2
CDR3nt: TGTGCCAGCAGCTTAGGGACTAGCTCCTCGAGCTCCTACAATGAGCAGTTCTTC
CDR3aa: CASSLGTSSSSSYNEQFF

abundance: NA
d_gene: NA
j_gene: TRBJ2-5
v_gene: TRBV14
CDR3nt: TGTGCCAGCAGCCAAGAGAACAGACAAGAGACCCAGTACTTC
CDR3aa: CASSQENRQETQYF

abundance: NA
d_gene: TRBD2
j_gene: TRBJ2-7
v_gene: TRBV3-1/TRBV3-2
CDR3nt: TGTGCCAGCAGCCAAGTGACAGCGGGATATTCCTACGAGCAGTACTTC
CDR3aa: CASSQVTAGYSYEQYF

abundance: NA
d_gene: TRBD2
j_gene: TRBJ2-2
v_gene: TRBV3-1/TRBV3-2
CDR3nt: TGTGCCAGCAGCCGTCCCGGGACTAGCGGGGGTCCCACCGGGGAGCTGTTTTTT
CDR3aa: CASSRPGTSGGPTGELFF

abundance: NA
d_gene: NA
j_gene: TRBJ1-4
v_gene: TRBV10-1
CDR3nt: TGCGCCAGAAAGAGGAGGGGCGCGGGCGAAAAACTGTTTTTT
CDR3aa: CARKRRGAGEKLFF

abundance: once
d_gene: NA
j_gene: TRBJ1-2
v_gene: TRBV2
CDR3nt: TGTGCCAGCAGTCGTCGGGATTATGGCTACACCTTC
CDR3aa: CASSRRDYGYTF

abundance: NA
d_gene: TRBD1
j_gene: TRBJ2-7
v_gene: TRBV7-8
CDR3nt: TGTGCCAGCAGCTTATTACAGGGGGCTAGGTACGAGCAGTACTTC
CDR3aa: CASSLLQGARYEQYF

abundance: NA
d_gene: NA
j_gene: TRBJ2-1
v_gene: TRBV6-5
CDR3nt: TGTGCCAGCACGGCCCAGAACAGGGTTTATGAGCAGTTCTTC
CDR3aa: CASTAQNRVYEQFF

abundance: NA
d_gene: NA
j_gene: TRBJ1-1
v_gene: TRBV4-3
CDR3nt: TGCGCCAGCAGCCCGAGAAGGGGCACTGAAGCTTTCTTT
CDR3aa: CASSPRRGTEAFF

abundance: NA
d_gene: NA
j_gene: TRBJ2-1
v_gene: TRBV13
CDR3nt: TGTGCCAGCAGCTCGACAGGAACCAACCCCTACAATGAGCAGTTCTTC
CDR3aa: CASSSTGTNPYNEQFF

abundance: NA
d_gene: NA
j_gene: TRBJ2-5
v_gene: TRBV11-2
CDR3nt: TGTGCCAGCAGCCCCCTAGGAGAGACCCAGTACTTC
CDR3aa: CASSPLGETQYF

abundance: NA
d_gene: NA
j_gene: TRBJ2-3
v_gene: TRBV28
CDR3nt: TGTGCCAGCAGTCAAACCCCAACTAGCCCCATCTCCCATACGCAGTATTTT
CDR3aa: CASSQTPTSPISHTQYF

abundance: NA
d_gene: NA
j_gene: TRBJ2-5
v_gene: TRBV9
CDR3nt: TGTGCCAGCAGCGTATTTAACGGAGCGCAAGAGACCCAGTACTTC
CDR3aa: CASSVFNGAQETQYF

abundance: NA
d_gene: NA
j_gene: TRBJ2-7
v_gene: TRBV5-1
CDR3nt: TGCGCCAGCAGCTTGGCCCGGGAGAAGGCCTACGAGCAGTACTTC
CDR3aa: CASSLAREKAYEQYF

abundance: NA
d_gene: NA
j_gene: TRBJ2-2
v_gene: TRBV7-2
CDR3nt: TGTGCCAGCAGCTTAGCGGGGGGTCGGGCCGGGGAGCTGTTTTTT
CDR3aa: CASSLAGGRAGELFF

abundance: NA
d_gene: NA
j_gene: TRBJ1-2
v_gene: TRBV5-4
CDR3nt: TGTGCCAGCAGCTTGACGGCAGGGGTTGGCTACACCTTC
CDR3aa: CASSLTAGVGYTF

abundance: NA
d_gene: TRBD2
j_gene: TRBJ2-3
v_gene: TRBV10-3
CDR3nt: TGTGCCATCAGTGCGACTAGCGGGGGGTTCACAGATACGCAGTATTTT
CDR3aa: CAISATSGGFTDTQYF

abundance: NA
d_gene: NA
j_gene: TRBJ1-2
v_gene: TRBV6-5
CDR3nt: TGTGCCAGCACCACCGGGACAAAAGATGGCTACACCTTC
CDR3aa: CASTTGTKDGYTF

abundance: NA
d_gene: TRBD2
j_gene: TRBJ2-5
v_gene: TRBV6-5
CDR3nt: TGTGCCAGCAGCAATCCGGGAGGGGGTGGAGAGACCCAGTACTTC
CDR3aa: CASSNPGGGGETQYF

abundance: NA
d_gene: NA
j_gene: TRBJ2-7
v_gene: TRBV5-1
CDR3nt: TGCGCCAGCAGACACGGGACAGGGGGCTTAGGGACTAGCGGGACCCCGTGGGAGCAGTACTTC
CDR3aa: CASRHGTGGLGTSGTPWEQYF